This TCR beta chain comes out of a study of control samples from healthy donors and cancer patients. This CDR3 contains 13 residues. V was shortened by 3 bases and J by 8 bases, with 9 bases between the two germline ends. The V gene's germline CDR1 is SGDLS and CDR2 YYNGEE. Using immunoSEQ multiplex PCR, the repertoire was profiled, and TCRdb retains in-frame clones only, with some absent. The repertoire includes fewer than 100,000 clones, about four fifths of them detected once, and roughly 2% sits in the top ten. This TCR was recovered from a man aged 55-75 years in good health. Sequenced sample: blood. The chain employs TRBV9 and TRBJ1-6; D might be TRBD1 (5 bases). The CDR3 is CASSARDHSPLHF. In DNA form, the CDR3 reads TGTGCCAGCAGCGCTCGGGACCATTCACCCCTCCACTTT.